This T cell receptor beta chain was profiled in a study of graft-versus-host responses after intestinal transplantation. Looking at the study overall: Multivisceral, liver-intestinal, or isolated intestinal transplants were received by the recipients. Once they had received anti-thymocyte globulin induction, all recipients took tacrolimus and steroids for around 3 years. Overall study findings and caveats: Recipient marrow held GvH clones, some first seen in ileum or blood.

This table comes from immunoSEQ multiplex PCR, and its TCRdb copy is limited to in-frame clones, with some not included. Of roughly 96,000 clones in the sample, roughly 91% were seen once. Trimming left V 2 bases short and J 0 bases short, with 6 bases between. The germline CDR1 and CDR2 sequences are SGHRS and YFSETQ. This CDR3 has 13 residues. Points on this clone: Its specificity is unknown.

The clonotype comes from a human donor who received an intestinal transplant. V is TRBV5-1 and J is TRBJ2-7; no definite D call. The sequencing used unstimulated CD8+ T cells sorted from spleen or lymph node cells, collected before intestinal transplant. The CDR3 DNA is TGCGCCAGCAGCTTTGCGGTCTCCTACGAGCAGTACTTC. It is translated as CASSFAVSYEQYF.